This T cell receptor beta chain was documented in a study of early T cells in non-severe SARS-CoV-2 infection. The CDR3 sequence is 14 residues long. Per germline, CDR1 KGHSH and CDR2 LQKENI. V was clipped by 2 bases and J by 3 bases, with 11 bases between them. The sample holds many counts of this clonotype. The TCR library protocol was used to attach unique molecular identifiers. These identifiers were attached to individual cDNA molecules. One entry per CDR3 protein results from TCRdb running MiXCR on the 5' RACE reads. Here the sample spans about 64,000 distinct CDR3 sequences, over 4.5% being singletons.

The V call is TRBV18, the J call TRBJ2-7, with no clear D. This receptor was identified in an adult who was a healthcare worker with PCR-confirmed SARS-CoV-2 infection or an uninfected control (not recorded which). Sequences were obtained from whole blood. The CDR3 loop is CASSPKTSHYEQYF. In DNA, the CDR3 is TGTGCCAGCTCACCAAAGACATCGCACTACGAGCAGTACTTC.